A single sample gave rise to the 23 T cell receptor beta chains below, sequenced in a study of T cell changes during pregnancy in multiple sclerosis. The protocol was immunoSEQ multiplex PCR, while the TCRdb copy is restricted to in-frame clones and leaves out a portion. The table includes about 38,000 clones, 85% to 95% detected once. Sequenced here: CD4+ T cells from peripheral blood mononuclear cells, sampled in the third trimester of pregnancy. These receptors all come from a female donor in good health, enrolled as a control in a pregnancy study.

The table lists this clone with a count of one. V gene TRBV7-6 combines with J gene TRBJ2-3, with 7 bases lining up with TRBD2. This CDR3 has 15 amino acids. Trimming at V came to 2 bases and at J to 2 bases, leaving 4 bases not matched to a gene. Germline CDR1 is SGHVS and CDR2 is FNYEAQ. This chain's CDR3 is CASSLTSEVTDTQYF. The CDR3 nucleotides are TGTGCCAGCAGCTTAACTAGCGAGGTCACAGATACGCAGTATTTT.

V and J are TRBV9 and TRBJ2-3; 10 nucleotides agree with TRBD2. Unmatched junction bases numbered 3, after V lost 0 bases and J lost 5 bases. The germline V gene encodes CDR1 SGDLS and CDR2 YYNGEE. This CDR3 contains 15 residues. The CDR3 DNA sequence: TGTGCCAGCAGCGTAGAGGCTAGCGGGAGAGATACGCAGTATTTT. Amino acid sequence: CASSVEASGRDTQYF.

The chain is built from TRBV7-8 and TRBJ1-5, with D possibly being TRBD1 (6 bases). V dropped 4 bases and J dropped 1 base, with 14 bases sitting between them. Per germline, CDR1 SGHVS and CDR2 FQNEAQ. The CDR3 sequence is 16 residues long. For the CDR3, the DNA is TGTGCCAGCAGCTCCCTGAGGGGGAAAAGCAATCAGCCCCAGCATTTT. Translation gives CASSSLRGKSNQPQHF.

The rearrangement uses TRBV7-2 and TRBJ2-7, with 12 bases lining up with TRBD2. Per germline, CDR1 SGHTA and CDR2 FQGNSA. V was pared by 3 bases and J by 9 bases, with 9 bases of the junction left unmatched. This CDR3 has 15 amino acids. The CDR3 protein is CASSLETSGSSVQYF. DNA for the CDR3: TGTGCCAGCAGCTTGGAGACTAGCGGGAGTTCAGTGCAGTACTTC.

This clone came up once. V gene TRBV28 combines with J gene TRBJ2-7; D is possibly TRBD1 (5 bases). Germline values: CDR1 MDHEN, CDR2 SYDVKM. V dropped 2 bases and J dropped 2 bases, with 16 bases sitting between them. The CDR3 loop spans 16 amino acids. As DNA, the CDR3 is TGTGCCAGCAGTTTAGGGCTTGGAACAGGCGCCTACGAGCAGTACTTC. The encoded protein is CASSLGLGTGAYEQYF. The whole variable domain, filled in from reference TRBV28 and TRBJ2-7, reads DVKVTQSSRYLVKRTGEKVFLECVQDMDHENMFWYRQDPGLGLRLIYFSYDVKMKEKGDIPEGYSVSREKKERFSLILESASTNQTSMYLCASSLGLGTGAYEQYFGPGTRLTVT.

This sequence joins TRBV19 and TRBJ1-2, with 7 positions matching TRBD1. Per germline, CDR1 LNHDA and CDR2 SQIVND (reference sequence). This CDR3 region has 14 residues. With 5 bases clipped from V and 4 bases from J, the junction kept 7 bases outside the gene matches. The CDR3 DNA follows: TGTGCCAGTAGTGCCGCCCGGGACAGCTATGGCTACACCTTC. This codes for CASSAARDSYGYTF.

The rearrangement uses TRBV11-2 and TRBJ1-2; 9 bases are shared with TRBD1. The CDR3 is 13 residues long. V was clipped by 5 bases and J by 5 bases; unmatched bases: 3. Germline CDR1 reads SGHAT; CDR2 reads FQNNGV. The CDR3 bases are TGTGCCAGCAGCCGGGACAGGGATTATGGCTACACCTTC. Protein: CASSRDRDYGYTF.

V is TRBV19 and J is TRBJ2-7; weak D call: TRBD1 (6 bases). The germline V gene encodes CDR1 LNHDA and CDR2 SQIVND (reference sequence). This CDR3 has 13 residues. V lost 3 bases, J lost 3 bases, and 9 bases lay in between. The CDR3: CASSIRQDYEQYF. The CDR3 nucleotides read TGTGCCAGTAGTATCAGACAGGACTACGAGCAGTACTTC. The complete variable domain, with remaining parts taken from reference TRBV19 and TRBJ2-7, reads DGGITQSPKYLFRKEGQNVTLSCEQNLNHDAMYWYRQDPGQGLRLIYYSQIVNDFQKGDIAEGYSVSREKKESFPLTVTSAQKNPTAFYLCASSIRQDYEQYFGPGTRLTVT.

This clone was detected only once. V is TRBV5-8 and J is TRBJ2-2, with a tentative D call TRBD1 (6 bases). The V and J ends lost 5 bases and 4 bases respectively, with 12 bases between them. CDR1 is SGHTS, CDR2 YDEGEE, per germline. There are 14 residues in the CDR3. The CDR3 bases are TGTGCCAGCAGGATGGGACACGCCACCGGGGAGCTGTTTTTT. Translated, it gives CASRMGHATGELFF.

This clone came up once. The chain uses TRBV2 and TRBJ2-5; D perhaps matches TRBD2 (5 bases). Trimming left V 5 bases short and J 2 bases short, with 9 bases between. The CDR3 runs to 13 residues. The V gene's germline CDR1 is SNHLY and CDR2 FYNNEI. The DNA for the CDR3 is TGTGCCAGCAGTCTAGCCGCTCAAGAGACCCAGTACTTC. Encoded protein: CASSLAAQETQYF.

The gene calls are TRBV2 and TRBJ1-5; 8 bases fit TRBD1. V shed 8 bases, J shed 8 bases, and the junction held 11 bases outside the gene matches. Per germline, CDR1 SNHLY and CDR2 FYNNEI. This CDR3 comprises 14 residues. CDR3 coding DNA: TGTGCCAGCGGGCCGACAGGGGCGGGGGAGCCCCAGCATTTT. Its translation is CASGPTGAGEPQHF. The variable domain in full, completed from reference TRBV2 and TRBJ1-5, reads EPEVTQTPSHQVTQMGQEVILRCVPISNHLYFYWYRQILGQKVEFLVSFYNNEISEKSEIFDDQFSVERPDGSNFTLKIRSTKLEDSAMYFCASGPTGAGEPQHFGDGTRLSIL.

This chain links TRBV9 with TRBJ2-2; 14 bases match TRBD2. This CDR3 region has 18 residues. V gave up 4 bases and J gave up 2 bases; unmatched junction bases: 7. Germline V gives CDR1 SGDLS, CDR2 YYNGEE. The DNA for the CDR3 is TGTGCCAGCAGCCCACGGACTAGCGGGAGGATTAACACCGGGGAGCTGTTTTTT. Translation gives CASSPRTSGRINTGELFF. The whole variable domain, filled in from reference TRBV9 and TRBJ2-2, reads DSGVTQTPKHLITATGQRVTLRCSPRSGDLSVYWYQQSLDQGLQFLIQYYNGEERAKGNILERFSAQQFPDLHSELNLSSLELGDSALYFCASSPRTSGRINTGELFFGEGSRLTVL.

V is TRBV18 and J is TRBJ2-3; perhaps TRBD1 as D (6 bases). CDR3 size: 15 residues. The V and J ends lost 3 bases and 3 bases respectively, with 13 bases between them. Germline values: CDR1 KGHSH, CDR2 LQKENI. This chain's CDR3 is CASSPNRDWTDTQYF. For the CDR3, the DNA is TGTGCCAGCTCACCGAACAGGGATTGGACAGATACGCAGTATTTT.

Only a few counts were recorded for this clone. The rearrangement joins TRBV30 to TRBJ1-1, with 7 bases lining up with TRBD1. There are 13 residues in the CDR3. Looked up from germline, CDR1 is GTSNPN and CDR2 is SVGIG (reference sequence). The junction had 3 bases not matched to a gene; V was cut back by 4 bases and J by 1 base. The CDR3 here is CAWIQGRNTEAFF. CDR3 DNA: TGTGCCTGGATACAGGGGAGGAACACTGAAGCTTTCTTT.

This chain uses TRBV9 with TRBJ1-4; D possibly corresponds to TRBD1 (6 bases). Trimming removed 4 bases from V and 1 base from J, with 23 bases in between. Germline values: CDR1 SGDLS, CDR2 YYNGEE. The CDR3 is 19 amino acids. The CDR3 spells CASSFQQTGLGVTNEKLFF. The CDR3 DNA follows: TGTGCCAGCAGCTTCCAACAGACAGGTTTAGGGGTAACTAATGAAAAACTGTTTTTT.

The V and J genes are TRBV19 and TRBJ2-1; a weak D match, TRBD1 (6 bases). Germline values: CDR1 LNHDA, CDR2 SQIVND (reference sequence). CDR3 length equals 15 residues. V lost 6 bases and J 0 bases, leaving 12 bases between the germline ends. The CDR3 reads CASRVDRSSYNEQFF. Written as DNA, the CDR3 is TGTGCCAGTAGGGTAGACAGGAGCTCCTACAATGAGCAGTTCTTC. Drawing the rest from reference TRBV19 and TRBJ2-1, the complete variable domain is DGGITQSPKYLFRKEGQNVTLSCEQNLNHDAMYWYRQDPGQGLRLIYYSQIVNDFQKGDIAEGYSVSREKKESFPLTVTSAQKNPTAFYLCASRVDRSSYNEQFFGPGTRLTVL.

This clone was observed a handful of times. The DNA for the CDR3 is TGTGCCACCAGCCGGACAGGAGTTACCTATGGCTACACCTTC. This gives the protein CATSRTGVTYGYTF. V is TRBV15 and J is TRBJ1-2; the match to TRBD1 covers 7 bases. This CDR3 has 14 residues. V gave up 5 bases and J gave up 4 bases; unmatched junction bases: 7. From germline, CDR1 is LNHNV and CDR2 YYDKDF (reference sequence).

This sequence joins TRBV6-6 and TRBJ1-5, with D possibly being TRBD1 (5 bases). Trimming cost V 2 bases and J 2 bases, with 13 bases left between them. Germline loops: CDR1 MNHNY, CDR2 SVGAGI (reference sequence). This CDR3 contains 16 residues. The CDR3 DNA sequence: TGTGCCAGCAGTTACGGCGGAGGGGAGGGCAATCAGCCCCAGCATTTT. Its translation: CASSYGGGEGNQPQHF.

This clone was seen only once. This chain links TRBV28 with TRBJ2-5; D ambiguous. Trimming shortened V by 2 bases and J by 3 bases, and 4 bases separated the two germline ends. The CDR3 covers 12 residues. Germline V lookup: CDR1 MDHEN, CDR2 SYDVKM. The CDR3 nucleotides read TGTGCCAGCAGTTTAGTCAAAGAGACCCAGTACTTC. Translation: CASSLVKETQYF.

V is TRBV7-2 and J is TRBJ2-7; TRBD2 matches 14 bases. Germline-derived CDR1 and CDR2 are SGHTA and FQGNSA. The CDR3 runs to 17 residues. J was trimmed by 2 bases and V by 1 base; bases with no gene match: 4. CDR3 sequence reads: CASSLGLAGGRAYEQYF. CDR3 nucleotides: TGTGCCAGCAGCTTAGGACTAGCGGGAGGGAGGGCCTACGAGCAGTACTTC. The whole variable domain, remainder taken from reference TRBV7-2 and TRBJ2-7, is GAGVSQSPSNKVTEKGKDVELRCDPISGHTALYWYRQSLGQGLEFLIYFQGNSAPDKSGLPSDRFSAERTGGSVSTLTIQRTQQEDSAVYLCASSLGLAGGRAYEQYFGPGTRLTVT.

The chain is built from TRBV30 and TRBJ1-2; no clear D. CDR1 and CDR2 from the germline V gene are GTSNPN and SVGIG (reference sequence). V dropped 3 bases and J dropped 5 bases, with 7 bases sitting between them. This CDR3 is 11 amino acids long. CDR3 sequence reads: CAWRSSYGYTF. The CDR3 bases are TGTGCCTGGAGGTCGTCGTATGGCTACACCTTC.

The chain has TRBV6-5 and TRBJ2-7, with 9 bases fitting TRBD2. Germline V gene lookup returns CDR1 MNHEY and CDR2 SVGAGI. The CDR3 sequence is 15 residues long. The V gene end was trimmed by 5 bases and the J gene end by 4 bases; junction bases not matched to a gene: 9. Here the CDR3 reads CASSNPRGGSYEQYF. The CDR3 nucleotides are TGTGCCAGCAGTAACCCGCGGGGGGGAAGTTACGAGCAGTACTTC.

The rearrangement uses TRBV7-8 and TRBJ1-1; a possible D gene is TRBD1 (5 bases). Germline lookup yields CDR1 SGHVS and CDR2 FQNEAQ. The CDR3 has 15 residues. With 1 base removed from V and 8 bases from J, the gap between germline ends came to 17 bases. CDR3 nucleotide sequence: TGTGCCAGCAGCTTAGAGGGTGGGGCAAACTACGAAGCTTTCTTT. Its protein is CASSLEGGANYEAFF.